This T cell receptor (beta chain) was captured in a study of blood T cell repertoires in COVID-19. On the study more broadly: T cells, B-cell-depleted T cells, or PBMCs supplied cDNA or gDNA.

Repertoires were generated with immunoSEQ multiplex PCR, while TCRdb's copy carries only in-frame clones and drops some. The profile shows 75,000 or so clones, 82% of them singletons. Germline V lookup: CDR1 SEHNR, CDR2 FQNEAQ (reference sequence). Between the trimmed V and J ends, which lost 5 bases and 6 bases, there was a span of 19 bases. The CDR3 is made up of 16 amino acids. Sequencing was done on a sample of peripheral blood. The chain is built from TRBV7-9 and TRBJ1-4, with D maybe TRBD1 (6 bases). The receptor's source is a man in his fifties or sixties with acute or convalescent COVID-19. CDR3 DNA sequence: TGTGCCAGCAGCGCCCGCTCGGGGGGGCGGGATGAAAAACTGTTTTTT. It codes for CASSARSGGRDEKLFF.